One sample yielded the 30 T cell receptor beta chains listed below, sequenced in a study (dated by TCRdb to 2013 to 2016). The library came from 5' RACE. The instrument given in TCRdb is Illumina MiSeq. TCRdb trimmed public reads at Q25 via fastp, called clones via MiXCR and kept in-frame beta chains. Each entry merges the rows of one CDR3 protein and shows their most common DNA and genes. This sample lists roughly 52,000 distinct CDR3 sequences; 17% were detected once. The top ten clones comprise 2% to 2.5% of the sample. Sequenced: naive CD4+ T cells sorted from blood. The sample's cell subset or site, from its label and the paper: naive CD4+ T cells, CD4+CD45RA+CD25-. The origin of the receptors is a female donor with breast cancer.

Turning to this clonotype: A single base separates this from a much larger clone, so it may be a read error. The J gene is TRBJ1-5, the V gene TRBV20-1; D gene uncertain. The V gene's germline CDR1 is DFQATT and CDR2 SNEGSKA (reference sequence). This CDR3 comprises 12 residues. The CDR3 loop is CSASKNNHPQHF. CDR3 nucleotide sequence: TGCAGTGCTTCCAAGAACAATCATCCCCAGCATTTT.

The V gene is TRBV29-1, the J gene TRBJ1-2; D ambiguous. V lost 4 bases and J lost 7, with 13 bases in between. Looked up from germline, CDR1 is SQVTM and CDR2 is ANQGSEA. This CDR3 has 12 amino acids. The CDR3 reads CSVGDRSSGYTF. The CDR3 DNA reads TGCAGCGTTGGAGACCGATCGAGTGGCTACACCTTC.

There are a few counts of this clonotype. The chain has TRBV28 and TRBJ2-1; tentatively, D is TRBD2 (5 bases). This CDR3 contains 14 residues. Germline V gene data show CDR1 as MDHEN and CDR2 as SYDVKM. The V end was cut by 3 bases, the J end by 0 bases, with 6 bases between. The DNA for the CDR3 is TGTGCCAGCAGTTTGAGCGGCTCCTACAATGAGCAGTTCTTC. It translates to CASSLSGSYNEQFF.

J is TRBJ1-4 and V is TRBV4-3; possibly TRBD1 for D (6 bases). The CDR3 consists of 16 residues. CDR1 and CDR2 from the germline V gene are LGHNA and YSLEER. V lost 1 base and J 5 bases, leaving 14 bases between the germline ends. CDR3 bases: TGCGCCAGCAGCCAAGGATCGGGACACTTAAATGAAAAACTGTTTTTT. Translation gives CASSQGSGHLNEKLFF.

This clonotype occurred a few times. The chain employs TRBV28 and TRBJ1-4; D is undetermined. Germline V gene lookup returns CDR1 MDHEN and CDR2 SYDVKM. V was pared by 7 bases and J by 4 bases, with 13 bases between. The CDR3 extends over 14 amino acids. The CDR3 is CASIRGGFNEKLFF. The CDR3 DNA is TGTGCCAGCATTCGTGGAGGTTTTAATGAAAAACTGTTTTTT. Complete variable domain (other parts from reference TRBV28 and TRBJ1-4): DVKVTQSSRYLVKRTGEKVFLECVQDMDHENMFWYRQDPGLGLRLIYFSYDVKMKEKGDIPEGYSVSREKKERFSLILESASTNQTSMYLCASIRGGFNEKLFFGSGTQLSVL.

This clonotype has more than one count but fewer than ten. The chain employs TRBV6-2 or TRBV6-3 and TRBJ2-1, with a tentative D call TRBD2 (6 bases). Germline V gene lookup returns CDR1 MNHEY and CDR2 SVGEGT. The V and J ends lost 6 bases and 4 bases respectively, with 13 bases between them. CDR3 size: 14 residues. This chain's CDR3 is CASRAGLPYNEQFF. In nucleotides, the CDR3 is TGTGCCAGCAGGGCGGGACTTCCATACAATGAGCAGTTCTTC.

V usage is TRBV29-1 and J usage is TRBJ2-3; 11 bases align to TRBD1. V lost 7 bases and J lost 1; bases outside the gene matches: 4. Germline CDR1 and CDR2: SQVTM and ANQGSEA. This CDR3 spans 14 amino acids. The CDR3 nucleotides read TGCAGCGGGACAGGGGGCGACCGCACAGATACGCAGTATTTT. Translation: CSGTGGDRTDTQYF.

In nucleotides, the CDR3 is TGTGCCAGCAGCCCCAAGCGCGACAGGGATGGCTACACCTTC. Its protein product is CASSPKRDRDGYTF. This rearrangement joins TRBV4-2 to TRBJ1-2; 7 bases are a match to TRBD1. The CDR3 sequence is 14 residues long. Per the germline V gene, CDR1 is LGHNA and CDR2 is YNFKEQ. Trimming took 4 bases from V and 6 from J; bases not matched to a gene: 8.

In regard to this clonotype: This may stem from a read error, because a much larger clone lies one nucleotide away. This chain connects TRBV6-1 to TRBJ2-1; D is unresolved. CDR1 and CDR2 (germline): MNHNS, SASEGT. The CDR3 consists of 15 residues. Here the CDR3 DNA reads TGTGTCAGCATCAAAGACGGCGATAGGGACAATGAGCAGTTCTTC. Translated, it gives CVSIKDGDRDNEQFF.

This clonotype was recorded at least ten times. The V and J genes are TRBV5-1 and TRBJ2-5, with TRBD2 identical over 9 bases. V gave up 7 bases and J gave up 4 bases; unmatched junction bases: 17. Per germline, CDR1 SGHRS and CDR2 YFSETQ. This CDR3 has 17 residues. In DNA form, the CDR3 reads TGCGCCAGCCGAATGACCGGGAGCGGGAGGAGAGCAGAGACCCAGTACTTC. It translates to CASRMTGSGRRAETQYF.

This clonotype was picked up a small number of times. V gene TRBV20-1 combines with J gene TRBJ1-2, with D maybe TRBD1 (5 bases). The germline V and J ends were trimmed by 6 bases and 0 bases, with 11 bases remaining between them. This CDR3 contains 13 residues. The germline V gene has CDR1 DFQATT and CDR2 SNEGSKA (reference sequence). As DNA, the CDR3 is TGCAGTGCGCCAGGGCTAGCTAACTATGGCTACACCTTC. It yields the protein CSAPGLANYGYTF.

This clonotype occurred a few times. V is TRBV7-2 and J is TRBJ2-2, with D tentatively TRBD1 (5 bases). Germline CDR1 and CDR2: SGHTA and FQGNSA. This CDR3 is built from 16 residues. V lost 3 bases and J 0 bases, leaving 11 bases between the germline ends. The CDR3 sequence is CASSFGADPNTGELFF. In DNA form, the CDR3 reads TGTGCCAGCAGCTTTGGGGCAGACCCGAACACCGGGGAGCTGTTTTTT.

Points on this clonotype: Because it lacks the conserved phenylalanine or tryptophan at the end, this CDR3 is likely a read error. The CDR3 region is CASSPGDLQETQYG. The CDR3 DNA reads TGCGCCAGCAGCCCGGGAGATCTCCAAGAGACCCAGTACGGC. The chain has TRBV5-1 and TRBJ2-5; D may be TRBD2 (6 bases). V lost 4 bases to trimming and J lost 1 base, with 11 bases between them. The CDR3 loop spans 14 amino acids. Germline-derived CDR1 and CDR2 are SGHRS and YFSETQ.

This clonotype was detected many times. J is TRBJ2-3 and V is TRBV7-2; 8 nucleotides agree with TRBD2. With 2 bases clipped from V and 6 bases from J, the junction kept 7 bases outside the gene matches. CDR3 size: 15 residues. Germline V CDR1 and CDR2: SGHTA, FQGNSA. The CDR3 region has the DNA TGTGCCAGCAGCTTAAGTGGTACTAGCGGTGATACGCAGTATTTT. Amino acids: CASSLSGTSGDTQYF.

The rearrangement joins TRBV9 to TRBJ1-3; no definite D call. V was pared by 4 bases and J by 4 bases, with 9 bases between. The CDR3 extends over 13 amino acids. CDR1 SGDLS and CDR2 YYNGEE come from the germline V gene. The CDR3 region has the DNA TGTGCCAGCAGCTCCCGGCCCGGAAACACCATATATTTT. Its translation: CASSSRPGNTIYF.

The genes are TRBV5-1 and TRBJ2-3, with D maybe TRBD1 (5 bases). Germline CDR1 is SGHRS and CDR2 is YFSETQ. The V and J ends lost 0 bases and 4 bases respectively, with 9 bases between them. The CDR3 length is 14 residues. The CDR3 here is CASSLDNRPDTQYF. In DNA, the CDR3 is TGCGCCAGCAGCTTGGACAACAGGCCAGATACGCAGTATTTT.

There are many counts of this clonotype. The chain carries TRBV29-1 and TRBJ2-5; D is ambiguous. Between the trimmed V and J ends, which lost 5 bases and 2 bases, there was a span of 3 bases. CDR1 is SQVTM, CDR2 ANQGSEA, per germline. This CDR3 has 10 amino acids. The CDR3 DNA reads as TGCAGCGTTAAGCAAGAGACCCAGTACTTC. Protein product: CSVKQETQYF.

A few counts support this clonotype. V usage is TRBV5-1 and J usage is TRBJ1-1; D unresolved. Trimming left V 3 bases short and J 1 base short, with 7 bases between. This CDR3 is 13 amino acids long. The germline V gene has CDR1 SGHRS and CDR2 YFSETQ. DNA for the CDR3: TGCGCCAGCAGCTGGACGGCGAACACTGAAGCTTTCTTT. Encoded protein: CASSWTANTEAFF. The variable domain in full, with the rest retrieved from reference TRBV5-1 and TRBJ1-1, is KAGVTQTPRYLIKTRGQQVTLSCSPISGHRSVSWYQQTPGQGLQFLFEYFSETQRNKGNFPGRFSGRQFSNSRSEMNVSTLELGDSALYLCASSWTANTEAFFGQGTRLTVV.

Comment on this clonotype: In this CDR3 the conserved last residue, phenylalanine or tryptophan, is missing, so a read error is likely. This sequence joins TRBV5-1 and TRBJ2-3, with 7 bases matching TRBD1. From germline, CDR1 is SGHRS and CDR2 YFSETQ. V shed 0 bases, J shed 1 base, and the junction held 5 bases outside the gene matches. The CDR3 loop spans 16 amino acids. The CDR3 protein is CASSLARTGGTDTQYY. The CDR3 bases are TGCGCCAGCAGCTTGGCCCGGACAGGCGGCACAGATACGCAGTATTAT.

This clonotype was seen at least ten times. The V gene is TRBV7-2, the J gene TRBJ2-5, with a weak D call TRBD2 (6 bases). The CDR3 is 13 amino acids. From germline, CDR1 is SGHTA and CDR2 FQGNSA. The V end was cut by 5 bases, the J end by 2 bases, with 9 bases between. The CDR3 DNA follows: TGTGCCAGCAGCACGACTAGACAAGAGACCCAGTACTTC. It encodes CASSTTRQETQYF.

This chain uses TRBV20-1 with TRBJ2-1; D is unclear. This CDR3 comprises 15 residues. The V gene lost 1 base and the J gene lost 0 bases, with 10 bases spanning the gap. CDR1 is DFQATT, CDR2 SNEGSKA, per germline (reference sequence). CDR3 coding DNA: TGCAGTGCTAGAGCGGGCGGAAGCTCCTACAATGAGCAGTTCTTC. This codes for CSARAGGSSYNEQFF.

This clonotype was counted a few times. The chain uses TRBV24-1 and TRBJ2-1; 10 bases align to TRBD2. Per the germline V gene, CDR1 is KGHDR and CDR2 is SFDVKD. This CDR3 is built from 15 residues. The V segment lost 5 bases and the J segment 7 bases; nucleotides outside the gene matches: 7. This CDR3 is CATSVAGGPGNEQFF. The CDR3 DNA is TGTGCCACCAGTGTAGCGGGAGGCCCGGGAAATGAGCAGTTCTTC.

By share, this clonotype counts as medium-sized. This sequence joins TRBV20-1 and TRBJ1-1; the match to TRBD1 covers 7 bases. The CDR3 runs to 14 residues. Germline loops: CDR1 DFQATT, CDR2 SNEGSKA (reference sequence). Trimming removed 2 bases from V and 5 bases from J; junction bases left unmatched: 8. CDR3 sequence: CSARFNNRGTEAFF. The CDR3, as DNA: TGCAGTGCTAGATTTAACAACAGGGGAACTGAAGCTTTCTTT.

In its sample, this clonotype was seen many times. The genes are TRBV29-1 and TRBJ2-5; D possibly corresponds to TRBD2 (6 bases). Germline values: CDR1 SQVTM, CDR2 ANQGSEA. The CDR3 has 15 amino acids. V was clipped by 4 bases and J by 5 bases, with 20 bases between them. CDR3: CSVVPAGFSLETQYF. Here the CDR3 DNA reads TGCAGCGTTGTGCCAGCGGGCTTCTCGTTGGAGACCCAGTACTTC. The variable domain in full, completed from reference TRBV29-1 and TRBJ2-5, reads SAVISQKPSRDICQRGTSLTIQCQVDSQVTMMFWYRQQPGQSLTLIATANQGSEATYESGFVIDKFPISRPNLTFSTLTVSNMSPEDSSIYLCSVVPAGFSLETQYFGPGTRLLVL.

V usage is TRBV12-3 or TRBV12-4 and J usage is TRBJ2-7, with TRBD2 as a possible D gene (5 bases). Trimming took off 6 bases at V and 4 bases at J, with 19 bases between the two ends. This CDR3 has 15 residues. CDR3 amino acids: CASSLEGGQGYEQYF. CDR3 nucleotides: TGTGCCAGCAGCCTCGAAGGCGGGCAAGGTTACGAGCAGTACTTC.

At least ten counts were recorded for this clonotype. The chain carries TRBV20-1 and TRBJ1-6; a weak D match, TRBD1 (6 bases). Germline assignment: CDR1 DFQATT and CDR2 SNEGSKA (reference sequence). CDR3 length: 14 amino acids. The V end was cut by 0 bases, the J end by 10 bases, with 13 bases between. The CDR3 DNA reads TGCAGTGCTAGAGATCAGGGGAGATACTCACCCCTCCACTTT. The encoded protein is CSARDQGRYSPLHF.

In this sample, this clonotype turned up a few times. The rearrangement uses TRBV5-5 and TRBJ2-3; D not resolved. Deletions cut 3 bases from V and 4 bases from J, with 12 bases between. This CDR3 has 14 amino acids. CDR1 and CDR2 (germline): SGHKS, YYEKEE (reference sequence). CDR3 sequence reads: CASSSFLGPDTQYF. The CDR3 DNA follows: TGTGCCAGCAGCTCCTTCCTCGGGCCAGATACGCAGTATTTT.

This chain uses TRBV20-1 with TRBJ1-6, with unresolved D. The CDR3 consists of 13 residues. In germline, CDR1 is DFQATT, CDR2 SNEGSKA (reference sequence). V lost 0 bases and J lost 18, with 18 bases in between. This chain's CDR3 is CSARDPGDMAHHF. CDR3 DNA sequence: TGCAGTGCTAGAGACCCCGGCGATATGGCCCACCACTTT.

The chain has TRBV4-1 and TRBJ2-1, with 10 bases aligning to TRBD2. Trimming at V came to 1 base and at J to 2 bases, leaving 5 bases not matched to a gene. Germline V gene data show CDR1 as MGHRA and CDR2 as YSYEKL. The CDR3 length is 17 residues. The CDR3, as DNA: TGCGCCAGCAGCCAAGCTAGCGGGAGCCTTACCTACAATGAGCAGTTCTTC. Protein sequence: CASSQASGSLTYNEQFF.

This clonotype was seen a few times. This sequence joins TRBV20-1 and TRBJ2-7; 8 positions agree with TRBD2. CDR1 is DFQATT, CDR2 SNEGSKA, per germline (reference sequence). With 1 base clipped from V and 0 bases from J, the junction kept 8 bases outside the gene matches. CDR3 length: 16 amino acids. The CDR3 protein is CSARVGLGRFSYEQYF. DNA for the CDR3: TGCAGTGCTAGAGTGGGACTAGGCCGATTCTCCTACGAGCAGTACTTC.